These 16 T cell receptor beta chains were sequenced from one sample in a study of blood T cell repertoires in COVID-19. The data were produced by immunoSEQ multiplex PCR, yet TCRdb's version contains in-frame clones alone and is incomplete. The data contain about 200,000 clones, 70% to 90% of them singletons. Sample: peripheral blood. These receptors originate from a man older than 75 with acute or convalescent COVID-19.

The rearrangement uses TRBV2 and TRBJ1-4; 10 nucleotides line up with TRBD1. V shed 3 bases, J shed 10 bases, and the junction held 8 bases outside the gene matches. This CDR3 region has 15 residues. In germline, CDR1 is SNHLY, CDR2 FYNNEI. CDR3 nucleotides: TGTGCCAGCAGTGACGGACAGGGGGGCTTGGGAAAACTGTTTTTT. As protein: CASSDGQGGLGKLFF.

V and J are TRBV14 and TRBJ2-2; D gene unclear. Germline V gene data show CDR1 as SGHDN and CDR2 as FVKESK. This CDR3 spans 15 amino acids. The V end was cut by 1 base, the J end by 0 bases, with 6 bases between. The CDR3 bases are TGTGCCAGCAGCCAAGTCTACCCGAACACCGGGGAGCTGTTTTTT. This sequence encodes CASSQVYPNTGELFF.

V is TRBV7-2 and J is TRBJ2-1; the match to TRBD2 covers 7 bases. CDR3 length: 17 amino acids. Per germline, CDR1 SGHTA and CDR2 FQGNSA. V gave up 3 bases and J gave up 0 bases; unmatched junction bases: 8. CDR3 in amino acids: CASSFSWGGSSYNEQFF. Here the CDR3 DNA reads TGTGCCAGCAGCTTTTCCTGGGGGGGGAGCTCCTACAATGAGCAGTTCTTC.

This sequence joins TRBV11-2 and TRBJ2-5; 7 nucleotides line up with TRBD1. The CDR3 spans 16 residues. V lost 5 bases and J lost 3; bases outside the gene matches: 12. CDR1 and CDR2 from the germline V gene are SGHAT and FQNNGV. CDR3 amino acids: CASSPSTGQIKETQYF. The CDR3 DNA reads TGTGCCAGCAGCCCGTCAACGGGACAGATAAAAGAGACCCAGTACTTC.

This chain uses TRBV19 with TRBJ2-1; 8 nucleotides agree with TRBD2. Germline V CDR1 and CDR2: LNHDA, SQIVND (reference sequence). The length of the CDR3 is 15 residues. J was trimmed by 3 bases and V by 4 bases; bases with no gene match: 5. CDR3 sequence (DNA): TGTGCCAGTAGTACTGCGGGGGGTCTCTACAATGAGCAGTTCTTC. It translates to CASSTAGGLYNEQFF.

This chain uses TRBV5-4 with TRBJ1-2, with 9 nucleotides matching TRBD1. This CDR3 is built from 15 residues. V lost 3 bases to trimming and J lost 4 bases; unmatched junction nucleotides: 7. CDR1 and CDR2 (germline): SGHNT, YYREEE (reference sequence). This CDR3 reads CASSSGQGISYGYTF. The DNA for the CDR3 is TGTGCCAGCAGCTCTGGACAGGGGATCTCCTATGGCTACACCTTC.

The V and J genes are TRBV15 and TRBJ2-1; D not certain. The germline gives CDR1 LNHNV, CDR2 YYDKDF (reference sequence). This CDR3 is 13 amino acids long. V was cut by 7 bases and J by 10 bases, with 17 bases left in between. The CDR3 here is CATKLPDFREQFF. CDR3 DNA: TGTGCCACCAAGCTCCCCGATTTCCGGGAGCAGTTCTTC.

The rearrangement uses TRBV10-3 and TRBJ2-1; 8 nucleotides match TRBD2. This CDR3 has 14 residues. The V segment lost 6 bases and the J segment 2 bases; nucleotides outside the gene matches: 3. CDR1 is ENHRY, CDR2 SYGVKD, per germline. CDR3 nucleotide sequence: TGTGCCATCAGGGGAGCGGGAGCCTACAATGAGCAGTTCTTC. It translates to CAIRGAGAYNEQFF.

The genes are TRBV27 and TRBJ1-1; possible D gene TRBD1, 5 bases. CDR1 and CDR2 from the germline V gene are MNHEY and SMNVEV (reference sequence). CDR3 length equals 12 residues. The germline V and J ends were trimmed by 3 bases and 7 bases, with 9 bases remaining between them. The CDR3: CASSLRQGEAFF. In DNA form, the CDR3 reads TGTGCCAGCAGTTTGCGGCAGGGTGAAGCTTTCTTT.

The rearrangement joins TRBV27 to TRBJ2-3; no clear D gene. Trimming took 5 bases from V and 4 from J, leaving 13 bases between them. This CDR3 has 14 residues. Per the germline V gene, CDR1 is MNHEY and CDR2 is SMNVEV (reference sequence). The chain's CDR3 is CASSPYGVADTQYF. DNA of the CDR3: TGTGCCAGCAGTCCGTACGGAGTGGCAGATACGCAGTATTTT.

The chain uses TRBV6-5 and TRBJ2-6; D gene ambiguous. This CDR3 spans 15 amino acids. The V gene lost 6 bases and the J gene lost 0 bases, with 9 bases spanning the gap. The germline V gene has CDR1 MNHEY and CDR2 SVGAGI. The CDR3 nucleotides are TGTGCCAGCAGGATCCTAAACTCTGGGGCCAACGTCCTGACTTTC. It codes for CASRILNSGANVLTF.

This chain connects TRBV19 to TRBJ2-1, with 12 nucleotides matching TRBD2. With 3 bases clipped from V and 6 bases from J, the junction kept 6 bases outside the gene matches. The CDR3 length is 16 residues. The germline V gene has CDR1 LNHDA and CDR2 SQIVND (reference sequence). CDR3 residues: CASSILGTSGRNEQFF. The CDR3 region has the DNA TGTGCCAGTAGTATTCTCGGGACTAGCGGGCGCAATGAGCAGTTCTTC. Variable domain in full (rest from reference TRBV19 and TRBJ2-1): DGGITQSPKYLFRKEGQNVTLSCEQNLNHDAMYWYRQDPGQGLRLIYYSQIVNDFQKGDIAEGYSVSREKKESFPLTVTSAQKNPTAFYLCASSILGTSGRNEQFFGPGTRLTVL.

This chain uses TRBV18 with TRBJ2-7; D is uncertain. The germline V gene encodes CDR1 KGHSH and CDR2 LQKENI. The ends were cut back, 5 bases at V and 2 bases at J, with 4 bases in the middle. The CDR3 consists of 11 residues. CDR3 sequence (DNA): TGTGCCAGCTCAACTACCTACGAGCAGTACGTC. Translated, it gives CASSTTYEQYV.

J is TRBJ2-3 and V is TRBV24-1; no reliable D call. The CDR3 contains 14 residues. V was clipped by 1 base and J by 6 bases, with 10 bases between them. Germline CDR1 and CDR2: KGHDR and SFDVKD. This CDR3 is CATSDFGSDDTQYF. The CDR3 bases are TGTGCCACCAGTGATTTCGGGTCAGACGATACGCAGTATTTT.

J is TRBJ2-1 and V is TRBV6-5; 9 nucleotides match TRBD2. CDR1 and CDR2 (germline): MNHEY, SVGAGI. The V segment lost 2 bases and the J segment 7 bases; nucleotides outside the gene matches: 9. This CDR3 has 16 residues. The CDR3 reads CASSYQGLAANNEQFF. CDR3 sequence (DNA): TGTGCCAGCAGTTACCAGGGACTAGCCGCAAATAATGAGCAGTTCTTC.

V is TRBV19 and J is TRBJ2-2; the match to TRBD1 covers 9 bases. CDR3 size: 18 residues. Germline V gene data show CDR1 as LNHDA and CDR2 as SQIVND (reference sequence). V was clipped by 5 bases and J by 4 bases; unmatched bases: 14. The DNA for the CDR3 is TGTGCCAGTAGTCTAACAGGGGGCTCAGCGGGGAGCACCGGGGAGCTGTTTTTT. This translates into CASSLTGGSAGSTGELFF. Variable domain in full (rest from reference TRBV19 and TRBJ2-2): DGGITQSPKYLFRKEGQNVTLSCEQNLNHDAMYWYRQDPGQGLRLIYYSQIVNDFQKGDIAEGYSVSREKKESFPLTVTSAQKNPTAFYLCASSLTGGSAGSTGELFFGEGSRLTVL.